A selection of T cell receptor beta chains follows, all from one sample in a study of blood T cell repertoires in COVID-19. Sequencing used immunoSEQ multiplex PCR; TCRdb keeps in-frame clones, though not all of them. The sample gives about 250,000 clones, over 75% of which show up once; approximately 9% is in the top ten. Material for sequencing was PBMCs or T cells enriched from blood (not recorded which). The source of these receptors is a woman in her forties or fifties with acute COVID-19. CDR3s include the opening cysteine and the closing phenylalanine or tryptophan. D genes are given only for firm matches. Some rows have no size entry. The others give once, few or many, or a class for an expanded clone.

D,J,V,size,DNA,CDR3
TRBD1,TRBJ1-1,TRBV9,once,TGTGCCAGCAGCGTAACGGGACAGGTCGTGAACACTGAAGCTTTCTTT,CASSVTGQVVNTEAFF
NA,TRBJ1-3,TRBV30,NA,TGTGCCTGGAGTGTATCTGTATCTGGAAACACCATATATTTT,CAWSVSVSGNTIYF
TRBD1,TRBJ2-1,TRBV5-4,NA,TGTGCCAGCAGCCTCCCGGGACAGGTTTCGTACAATGAGCAGTTCTTC,CASSLPGQVSYNEQFF
NA,TRBJ1-2,TRBV4-3,NA,TGCGCCAGCAGCCAAGGGGCGGGGGCGATGACGAACTATGGCTACACCTTC,CASSQGAGAMTNYGYTF
NA,TRBJ1-4,TRBV19,NA,TGTGCCAGTAGTACTCACTCTACAACTAATGAAAAACTGTTTTTT,CASSTHSTTNEKLFF
NA,TRBJ2-7,TRBV11-2,NA,TGTGCCAGCAGCTTAGATGTGGCATGGCCACACTACGAGCAGTACTTC,CASSLDVAWPHYEQYF
TRBD1,TRBJ1-5,TRBV16,NA,TGTGCCAGCAGAGGACAGGGCTATCAGCCCCAGCATTTT,CASRGQGYQPQHF
TRBD1,TRBJ2-1,TRBV19,NA,TGTGCCAGTATCTCCGGGACAGGGGGCTTCGGCTCCTACAATGAGCAGTTCTTC,CASISGTGGFGSYNEQFF
NA,TRBJ1-5,TRBV7-2,NA,TGTGCCAGCAGCCTTTGGGTGGCCGGGGATCAGCCCCAGCATTTT,CASSLWVAGDQPQHF
NA,TRBJ1-1,TRBV7-9,few,TGTGCCAGCAGCTTTCAACAGCCAAGGGGTACTGAAGCTTTCTTT,CASSFQQPRGTEAFF
NA,TRBJ1-2,TRBV7-2,NA,TGTGCCAGCAGCTTACAGGGCGCCTATGGCTACACCTTC,CASSLQGAYGYTF
TRBD2,TRBJ2-1,TRBV11-2,NA,TGTGCCAGCAGCACGACTAGCGGGGGCCACAATGAGCAGTTCTTC,CASSTTSGGHNEQFF
NA,TRBJ1-1,TRBV5-1,few,TGCGCCAGCAGCCAAGGACAGCCTGGGAACACTGAAGCTTTCTTT,CASSQGQPGNTEAFF
TRBD1,TRBJ1-6,TRBV6-8,NA,TGTGCCAGCAGGCCGGGACAGCCGATTAACTATAATTCACCCCTCCACTTT,CASRPGQPINYNSPLHF
NA,TRBJ1-2,TRBV10-3,NA,TGTGCCGGCTACAGAGGTGGGGGCCCTAACTATGGCTACACCTTC,CAGYRGGGPNYGYTF
TRBD1,TRBJ2-2,TRBV27,NA,TGTGCCAGCAACCCCAGGGGGCCGAACACCGGGGAGCTGTTTTTT,CASNPRGPNTGELFF
TRBD2,TRBJ2-3,TRBV5-1,NA,TGCGCCAGCAGCCTAGGGACTAGCGGGGTTCAAGATACGCAGTATTTT,CASSLGTSGVQDTQYF
NA,TRBJ1-2,TRBV7-9,once,TGTGCCAGCAGCCTTCAAGGACAGATCTATGGCTACACCTTC,CASSLQGQIYGYTF
NA,TRBJ1-2,TRBV5-1,once,TGCGCCAGCAGCTTGGGAACAATATCCAGGGCTGGCTACACCTTC,CASSLGTISRAGYTF
TRBD2,TRBJ2-7,TRBV19,NA,TGTGCCAGTAGCTTAGCGGGGGGATCCTACTACGAGCAGTACTTC,CASSLAGGSYYEQYF
NA,TRBJ1-6,TRBV19,few,TGTGCCAGTAGTATCGATCGGGATTCACCCCTCCACTTT,CASSIDRDSPLHF
TRBD1,TRBJ1-2,TRBV5-1,NA,TGCGCCAGCAGCTGGGGGACAGGGGAAGGCTACACCTTC,CASSWGTGEGYTF
NA,TRBJ1-2,TRBV5-6,NA,TGTGCCAGCAGCTCAACAGGGATTGGGGGCTACACCTTC,CASSSTGIGGYTF
NA,TRBJ1-1,TRBV30,few,TGTGCCAGGGGTAATAGGGGCATGAACACTGAAGCTTTCTTT,CARGNRGMNTEAFF